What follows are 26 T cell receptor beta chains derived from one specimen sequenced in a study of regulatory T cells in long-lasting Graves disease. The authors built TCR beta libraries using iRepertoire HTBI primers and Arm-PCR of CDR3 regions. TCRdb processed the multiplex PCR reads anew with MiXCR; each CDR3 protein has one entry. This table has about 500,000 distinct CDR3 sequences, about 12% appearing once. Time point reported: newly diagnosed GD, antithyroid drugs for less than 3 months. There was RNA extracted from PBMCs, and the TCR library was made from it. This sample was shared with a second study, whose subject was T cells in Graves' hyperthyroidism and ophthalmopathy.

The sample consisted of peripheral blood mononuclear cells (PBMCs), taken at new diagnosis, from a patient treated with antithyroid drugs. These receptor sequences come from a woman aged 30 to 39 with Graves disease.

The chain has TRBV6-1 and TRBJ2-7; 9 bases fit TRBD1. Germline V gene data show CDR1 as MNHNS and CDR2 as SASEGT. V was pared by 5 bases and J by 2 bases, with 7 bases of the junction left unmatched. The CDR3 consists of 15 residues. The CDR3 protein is CASSPQGAVPYEQYF. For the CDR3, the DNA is TGTGCCAGCAGTCCACAGGGGGCTGTACCCTACGAGCAGTACTTC.

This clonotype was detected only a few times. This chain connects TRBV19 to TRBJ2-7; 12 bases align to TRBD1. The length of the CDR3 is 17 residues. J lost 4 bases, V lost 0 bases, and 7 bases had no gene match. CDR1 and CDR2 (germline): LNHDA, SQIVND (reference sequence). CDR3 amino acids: CASSIDHGTGGRYEQYF. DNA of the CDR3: TGTGCCAGTAGTATAGATCATGGGACAGGGGGCCGATACGAGCAGTACTTC.

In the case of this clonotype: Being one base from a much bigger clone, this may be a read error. CDR3 sequence: CASSYLAGSTGGLFF. In DNA, the CDR3 is TGTGCCAGCAGTTACCTAGCGGGCTCCACCGGGGGGCTGTTTTTT. The chain employs TRBV28 and TRBJ2-2; 8 bases align to TRBD2. The CDR3 length is 15 residues. Looked up from germline, CDR1 is MDHEN and CDR2 is SYDVKM.

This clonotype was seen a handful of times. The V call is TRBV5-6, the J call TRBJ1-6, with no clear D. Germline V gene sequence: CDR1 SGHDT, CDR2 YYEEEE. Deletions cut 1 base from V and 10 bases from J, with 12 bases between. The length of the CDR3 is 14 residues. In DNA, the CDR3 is TGTGCCAGCAGCTTGCCCCAAGAAGGGTCACCCCTCCACTTT. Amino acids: CASSLPQEGSPLHF.

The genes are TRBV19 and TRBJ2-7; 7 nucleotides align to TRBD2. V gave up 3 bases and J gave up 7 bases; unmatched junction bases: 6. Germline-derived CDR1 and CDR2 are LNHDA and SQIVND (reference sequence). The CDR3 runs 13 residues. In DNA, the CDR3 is TGTGCCAGTAGTATGTCCCAAGCGGGAGAGCAGTACGTC. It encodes CASSMSQAGEQYV.

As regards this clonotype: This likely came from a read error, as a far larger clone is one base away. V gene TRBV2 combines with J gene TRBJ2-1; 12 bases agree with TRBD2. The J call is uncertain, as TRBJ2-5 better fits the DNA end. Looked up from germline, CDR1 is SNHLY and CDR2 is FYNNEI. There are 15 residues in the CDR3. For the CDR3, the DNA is TGTGCCAGCAGCCTAGCGGGAGGGCCGGCGAGGACCCAGTACTTC. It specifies CASSLAGGPARTQYF.

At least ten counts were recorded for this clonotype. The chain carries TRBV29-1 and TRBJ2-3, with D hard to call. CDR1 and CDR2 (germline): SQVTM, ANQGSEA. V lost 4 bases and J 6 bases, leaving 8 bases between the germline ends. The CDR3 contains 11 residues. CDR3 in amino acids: CSVARSDTQYF. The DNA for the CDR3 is TGCAGCGTTGCCAGGTCGGATACGCAGTATTTT.

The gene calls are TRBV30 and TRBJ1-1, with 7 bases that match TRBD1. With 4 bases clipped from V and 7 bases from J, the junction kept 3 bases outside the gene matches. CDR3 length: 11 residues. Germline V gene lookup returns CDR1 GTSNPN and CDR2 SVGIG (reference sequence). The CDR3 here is CAWNTGVEAFF. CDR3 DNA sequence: TGTGCCTGGAACACAGGGGTTGAAGCTTTCTTT.

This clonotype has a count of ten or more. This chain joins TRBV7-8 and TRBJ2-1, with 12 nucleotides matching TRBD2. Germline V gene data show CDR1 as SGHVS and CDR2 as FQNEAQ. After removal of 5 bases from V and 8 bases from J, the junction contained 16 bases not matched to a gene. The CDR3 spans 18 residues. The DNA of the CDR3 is TGTGCCAGCAGCCTACCTCGGCTAGCGGGAGGGCCCGGGGATGAGCAGTTCTTC. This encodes CASSLPRLAGGPGDEQFF.

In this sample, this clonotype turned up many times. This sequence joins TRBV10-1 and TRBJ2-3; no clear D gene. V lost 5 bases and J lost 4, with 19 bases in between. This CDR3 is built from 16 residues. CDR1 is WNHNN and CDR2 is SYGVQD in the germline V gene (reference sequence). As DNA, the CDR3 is TGCGCCAGCAGTCGGTCGGCAGTCATCAGTCCAGATACGCAGTATTTT. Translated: CASSRSAVISPDTQYF.

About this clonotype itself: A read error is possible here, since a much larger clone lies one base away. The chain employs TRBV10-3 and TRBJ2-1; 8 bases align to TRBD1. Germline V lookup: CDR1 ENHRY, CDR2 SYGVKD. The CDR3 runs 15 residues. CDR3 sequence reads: CATSESPGGFGEQFF. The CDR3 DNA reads TGTGCCACCAGTGAGTCCCCAGGGGGCTTTGGTGAGCAGTTCTTC.

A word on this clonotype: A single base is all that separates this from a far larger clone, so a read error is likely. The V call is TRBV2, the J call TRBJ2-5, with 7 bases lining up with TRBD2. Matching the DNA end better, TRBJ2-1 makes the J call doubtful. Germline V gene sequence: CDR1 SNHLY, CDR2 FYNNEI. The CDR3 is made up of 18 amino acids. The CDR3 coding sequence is TGTACCAGCAGCGAATCGGAGGGAGGGGCCCCCCGGTACAATGAGCAGTTCTTC. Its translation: CTSSESEGGAPRYNEQFF.

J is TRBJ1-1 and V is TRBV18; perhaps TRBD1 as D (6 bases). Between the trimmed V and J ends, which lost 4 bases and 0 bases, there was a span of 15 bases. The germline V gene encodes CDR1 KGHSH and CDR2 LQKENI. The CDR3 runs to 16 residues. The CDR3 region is CASSRGQGAVNTEAFF. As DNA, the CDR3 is TGTGCCAGCTCACGGGGACAAGGCGCGGTGAACACTGAAGCTTTCTTT.

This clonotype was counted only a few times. CDR3 loop: CASSAPWNTGELFF. In DNA, the CDR3 is TGTGCCAGCAGTGCCCCTTGGAACACCGGGGAGCTGTTTTTT. The V gene is TRBV6-1, the J gene TRBJ2-2; no definite D call. The CDR3 has 14 amino acids. Germline values: CDR1 MNHNS, CDR2 SASEGT. Between the trimmed V and J ends, which lost 4 bases and 1 base, there was a span of 7 bases.

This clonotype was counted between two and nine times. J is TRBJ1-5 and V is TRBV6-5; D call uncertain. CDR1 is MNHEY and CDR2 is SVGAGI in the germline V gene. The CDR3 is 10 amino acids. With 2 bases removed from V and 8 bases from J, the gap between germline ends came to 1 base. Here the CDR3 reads CASSYEPQHF. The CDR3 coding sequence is TGTGCCAGCAGTTACGAGCCCCAGCATTTT.

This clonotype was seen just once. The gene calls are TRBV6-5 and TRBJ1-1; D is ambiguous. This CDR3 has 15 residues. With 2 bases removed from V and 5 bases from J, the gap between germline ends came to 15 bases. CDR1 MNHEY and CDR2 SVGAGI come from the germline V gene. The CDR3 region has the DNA TGTGCCAGCAGTTACGGGGTCGGGAGCAAAACTGAAGCTTTCTTT. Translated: CASSYGVGSKTEAFF.

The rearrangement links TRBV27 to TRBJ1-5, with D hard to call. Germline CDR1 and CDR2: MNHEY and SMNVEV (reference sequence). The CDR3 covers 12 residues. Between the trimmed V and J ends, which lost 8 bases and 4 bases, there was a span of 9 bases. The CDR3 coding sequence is TGTGCCAGCGGCGCAGCGAATCAGCCCCAGCATTTT. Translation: CASGAANQPQHF.

CDR3 nucleotide sequence: TGTGCCAGCAGCTCCTGGACAGGGCGAGAGACCCAGTACTTC. This sequence encodes CASSSWTGRETQYF. This chain uses TRBV5-5 with TRBJ2-5; 8 nucleotides match TRBD1. V gave up 3 bases and J gave up 4 bases; unmatched junction bases: 5. The CDR3 contains 14 residues. CDR1 SGHKS and CDR2 YYEKEE come from the germline V gene (reference sequence). The full variable domain, in which reference TRBV5-5 and TRBJ2-5 provide the parts outside the CDR3, is DAGVTQSPTHLIKTRGQQVTLRCSPISGHKSVSWYQQVLGQGPQFIFQYYEKEERGRGNFPDRFSARQFPNYSSELNVNALLLGDSALYLCASSSWTGRETQYFGPGTRLLVL.

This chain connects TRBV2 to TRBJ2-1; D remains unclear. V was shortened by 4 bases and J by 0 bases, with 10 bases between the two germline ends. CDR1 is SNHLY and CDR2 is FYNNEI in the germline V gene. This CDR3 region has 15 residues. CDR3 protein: CASSGFRSSYNEQFF. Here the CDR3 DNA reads TGTGCCAGCAGTGGGTTTAGAAGCTCCTACAATGAGCAGTTCTTC.

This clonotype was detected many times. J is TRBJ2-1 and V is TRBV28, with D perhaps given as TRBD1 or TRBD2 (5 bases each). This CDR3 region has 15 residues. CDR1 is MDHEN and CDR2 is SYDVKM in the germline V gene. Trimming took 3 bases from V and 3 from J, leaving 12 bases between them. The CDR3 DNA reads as TGTGCCAGCAGTTTCCGGGACCATTACTACAATGAGCAGTTCTTC. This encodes CASSFRDHYYNEQFF.

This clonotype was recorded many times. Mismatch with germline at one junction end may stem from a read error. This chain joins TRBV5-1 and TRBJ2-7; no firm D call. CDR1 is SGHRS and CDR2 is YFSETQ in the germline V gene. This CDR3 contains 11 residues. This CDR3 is CASSLRSEQYF. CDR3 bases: TGTGCCAGCAGCTTGCGTTCTGAGCAGTACTTC.

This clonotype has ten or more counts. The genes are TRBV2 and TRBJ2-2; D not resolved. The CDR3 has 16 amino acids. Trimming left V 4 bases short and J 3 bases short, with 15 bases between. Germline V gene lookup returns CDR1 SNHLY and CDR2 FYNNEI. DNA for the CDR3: TGTGCCAGCAGTGCCTTTCGGGTGTTCGACACCGGGGAGCTGTTTTTT. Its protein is CASSAFRVFDTGELFF.

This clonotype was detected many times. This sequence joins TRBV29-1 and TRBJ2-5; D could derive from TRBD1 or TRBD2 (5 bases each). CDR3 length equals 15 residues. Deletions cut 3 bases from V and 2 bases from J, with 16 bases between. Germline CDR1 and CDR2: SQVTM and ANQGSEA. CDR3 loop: CSVDNAVWGQETQYF. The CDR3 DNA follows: TGCAGCGTTGACAACGCCGTCTGGGGGCAAGAGACCCAGTACTTC.

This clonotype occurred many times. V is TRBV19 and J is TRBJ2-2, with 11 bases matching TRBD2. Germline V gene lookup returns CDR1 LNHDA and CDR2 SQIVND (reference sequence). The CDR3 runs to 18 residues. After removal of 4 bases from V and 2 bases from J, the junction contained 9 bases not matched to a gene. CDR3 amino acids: CASSTSTSGALNTGELFF. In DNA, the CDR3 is TGTGCCAGTAGTACTTCGACTAGCGGGGCCCTTAACACCGGGGAGCTGTTTTTT.

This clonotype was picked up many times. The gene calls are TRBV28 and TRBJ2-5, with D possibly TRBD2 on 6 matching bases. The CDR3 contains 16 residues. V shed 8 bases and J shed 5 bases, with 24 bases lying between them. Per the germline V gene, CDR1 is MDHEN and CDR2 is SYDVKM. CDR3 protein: CASGTMGGGRWETQYF. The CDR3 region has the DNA TGTGCCAGCGGCACAATGGGGGGAGGACGATGGGAGACCCAGTACTTC.

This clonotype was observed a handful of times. The CDR3 DNA is TGCGCCAGCAGCCAAGGGGTGGATCTTAACACTGAAGCTTTCTTT. Its protein is CASSQGVDLNTEAFF. The V call is TRBV4-1, the J call TRBJ1-1; D remains ambiguous. V dropped 1 base and J dropped 2 bases, with 11 bases sitting between them. Germline V CDR1 and CDR2: MGHRA, YSYEKL. CDR3 length: 15 amino acids.